The present entry profiles one T cell receptor beta chain with its context. Its cognate antigen is unknown. No patient had autoimmune disease or received systemic immunosuppression. The CDR3 has 14 amino acids. The V end lost 9 bases, the J end lost 3 bases, and 17 bases lay between the germline ends. From germline, CDR1 is LNHDA and CDR2 SQIVND (reference sequence). The sample is drawn from a study of OX40 agonist ivuxolimab in advanced cancers. Some clones are missing from TCRdb's copy, which holds only in-frame ones; the method was immunoSEQ multiplex PCR. The sample lists 70,000 to 85,000 clones, around four fifths occurring once. Whole-study results and caveats: Both CD4+ and CD8+ T cell populations in blood had undergone clonal expansion by week 6 at 0.1 to 3.0 mg/kg. More expanded clones were found, on average, in CD8+ than in CD4+ T cells.

The starting material was CD4+ or CD8+ T cells sorted from blood, obtained in a trial of the OX40 agonist ivuxolimab. This chain connects TRBV19 to TRBJ2-5; D not certain. This TCR derives from an adult with an advanced solid tumor such as melanoma, head and neck, liver or kidney cancer. The chain's CDR3 is CASEKAATEETQYF. CDR3 nucleotide sequence: TGTGCCAGCGAAAAGGCGGCAACCGAAGAGACCCAGTACTTC.